The present T cell receptor beta chain was sequenced within a study of T cells in Graves' hyperthyroidism and ophthalmopathy. Study details: Blood from the periphery was taken at initial diagnosis, before any treatment.

This clonotype was recorded many times. V was trimmed by 7 bases and J by 4 bases, leaving 14 bases between them. This CDR3 comprises 13 residues. Germline values: CDR1 DFQATT, CDR2 SNEGSKA (reference sequence). Uncontrolled infection, other autoimmune disease, pregnancy or lactation excluded patients. Authors of the study amplified TCR beta CDR3 regions from RNA transcripts. The TCR CDR3 first-round RT-PCR relied on the HTBI primer set. TCRdb used MiXCR to reprocess the multiplex PCR reads, holding one entry per CDR3 protein. The sample lists about 200,000 distinct CDR3 sequences, roughly a sixth occurring once.

The sample consisted of blood. This rearrangement joins TRBV20-1 to TRBJ2-1, with D possibly being TRBD1 (5 bases). The receptor comes from a woman aged 45-60 years with Graves' hyperthyroidism. The CDR3 region has the DNA TGCAGTGGTAGTCTAGGGGCTTACAATGAGCAGTTCTTC. Amino acids: CSGSLGAYNEQFF.